Below are 27 T cell receptor beta chains sequenced from a single sample in a study of molecular identifiers for immune sequencing clone quantification. TCRdb used MiXCR to reprocess the PCR reads, holding one entry per CDR3 protein. The profile covers over 600,000 distinct CDR3 sequences, with less than 20% appearing a single time and 0.85% to 0.9% taken by the ten largest. Sample: naive CD8+ T cells from blood, with Jurkat cell RNA spiked in. As for subset: FACS-sorted CD8+CD4-CCR7+CD45RA+ naive T cells. These receptor sequences come from a human donor in good health. Some libraries in this study had Jurkat cell RNA spiked in.

With regard to this clonotype: The conserved phenylalanine or tryptophan is not found at the CDR3 terminus, so this likely reflects a read error. The chain is built from TRBV2 and TRBJ2-3; the D is unclear. The CDR3 sequence is 11 residues long. Germline CDR1 reads SNHLY; CDR2 reads FYNNEI. The V end was cut by 7 bases, the J end by 5 bases, with 7 bases between. For the CDR3, the DNA is TGTGCCAGCACCCCTGGAGATACGCAGTATCTT. This sequence encodes CASTPGDTQYL.

This clonotype was observed at least ten times. The rearrangement links TRBV5-5 to TRBJ2-7; TRBD2 might be the D (6 bases). Deletions cut 4 bases from V and 6 bases from J, with 14 bases between. From germline, CDR1 is SGHKS and CDR2 YYEKEE (reference sequence). There are 13 residues in the CDR3. As DNA, the CDR3 is TGTGCCAGCAGCCCCGGGTGGGGAGGCGAGCAGTACTTC. This translates into CASSPGWGGEQYF.

There are many counts of this clonotype. The J gene is TRBJ1-1, the V gene TRBV20-1; no definite D call. V lost 0 bases and J 0 bases, leaving 5 bases between the germline ends. Germline V gene sequence: CDR1 DFQATT, CDR2 SNEGSKA (reference sequence). The CDR3 has 13 residues. The CDR3 spells CSAREGLNTEAFF. Here the CDR3 DNA reads TGCAGTGCTAGAGAGGGCCTGAACACTGAAGCTTTCTTT.

In its sample, this clonotype was seen many times. The V call is TRBV7-2, the J call TRBJ2-1, with D tentatively TRBD2 (5 bases). The V end lost 4 bases, the J end lost 0 bases, and 19 bases lay between the germline ends. CDR3 length: 18 amino acids. CDR1 is SGHTA and CDR2 is FQGNSA in the germline V gene. CDR3 sequence reads: CASSYGVLKSSSYNEQFF. The CDR3 DNA reads as TGTGCCAGCAGCTACGGGGTACTTAAATCTAGCTCCTACAATGAGCAGTTCTTC. The variable domain in full, with the rest retrieved from reference TRBV7-2 and TRBJ2-1, is GAGVSQSPSNKVTEKGKDVELRCDPISGHTALYWYRQSLGQGLEFLIYFQGNSAPDKSGLPSDRFSAERTGGSVSTLTIQRTQQEDSAVYLCASSYGVLKSSSYNEQFFGPGTRLTVL.

In its sample, this clonotype was seen many times. The genes are TRBV28 and TRBJ1-1; D may be TRBD1 (5 bases). Trimming left V 6 bases short and J 4 bases short, with 21 bases between. The CDR3 runs 16 residues. The germline CDR1 and CDR2 sequences are MDHEN and SYDVKM. CDR3 protein: CASSPTGGGSATEAFF. Here the CDR3 DNA reads TGTGCCAGCAGCCCTACGGGGGGGGGTTCGGCCACTGAAGCTTTCTTT.

Worth noting for this clonotype: It may be a read error: a sequence one base away is much more abundant. The chain is built from TRBV18 and TRBJ2-7, with D hard to call. The CDR3 sequence is 12 residues long. Germline values: CDR1 KGHSH, CDR2 LQKENI. This CDR3 reads CAGSPPADEQYF. In DNA form, the CDR3 reads TGTGCCGGCTCACCACCTGCGGACGAGCAGTACTTC. The whole variable domain, filled in from reference TRBV18 and TRBJ2-7, reads NAGVMQNPRHLVRRRGQEARLRCSPMKGHSHVYWYRQLPEEGLKFMVYLQKENIIDESGMPKERFSAEFPKEGPSILRIQQVVRGDSAAYFCAGSPPADEQYFGPGTRLTVT.

This clonotype showed up just a few times. A read error may produce the germline difference seen at one junction end. The V and J genes are TRBV7-7 and TRBJ2-6; D gene ambiguous. Germline-derived CDR1 and CDR2 are SSHAT and FNYEAQ (reference sequence). The CDR3 sequence is 15 residues long. Here the CDR3 DNA reads TGTGCTAGCAGCGATGGGGTATCTGGGGCCAACGTCCTGACTTTC. Translating it yields CASSDGVSGANVLTF.

This clonotype was recorded many times. V and J are TRBV4-3 and TRBJ2-7; D may be TRBD2 (6 bases). CDR1 LGHNA and CDR2 YSLEER come from the germline V gene. The CDR3 contains 14 residues. Trimming stripped 1 base from V and 2 bases from J, with 9 bases between. CDR3: CASSQVGGTYEQYF. For the CDR3, the DNA is TGCGCCAGCAGCCAAGTGGGGGGAACCTACGAGCAGTACTTC.

There are a few counts of this clonotype. This rearrangement joins TRBV11-2 to TRBJ2-1, with 15 bases matching TRBD2. Germline V gene data show CDR1 as SGHAT and CDR2 as FQNNGV. V was clipped by 5 bases and J by 7 bases; unmatched bases: 12. This CDR3 spans 18 amino acids. The CDR3 is CASSLSGTSGRPQNEQFF. CDR3 in DNA: TGTGCCAGCAGCCTATCAGGGACTAGCGGGAGGCCGCAGAATGAGCAGTTCTTC.

Comment on this clonotype: The missing conserved phenylalanine or tryptophan at the end of this CDR3 makes a read error likely. This chain uses TRBV7-2 with TRBJ2-1; D is perhaps TRBD1 (6 bases). The V gene's germline CDR1 is SGHTA and CDR2 FQGNSA. The V and J ends lost 6 bases and 2 bases respectively, with 14 bases between them. The CDR3 runs 15 residues. CDR3 loop: CASSITGTTYNEQFL. CDR3 in DNA: TGTGCCAGCAGTATAACCGGGACAACCTACAATGAGCAGTTCCTC.

The chain carries TRBV12-3 or TRBV12-4 and TRBJ2-3; 9 bases fit TRBD2. The CDR3 contains 19 residues. V gave up 6 bases and J gave up 5 bases; unmatched junction bases: 21. The CDR3 sequence is CASRGPRGRGGPTQDTQYF. Written as DNA, the CDR3 is TGTGCCAGCAGGGGCCCGAGGGGGCGGGGGGGCCCCACACAAGATACGCAGTATTTT.

As to this clonotype: This may be a read error: a much more frequent sequence differs by one nucleotide. This chain connects TRBV4-1 to TRBJ1-5; D is undetermined. This CDR3 has 16 amino acids. Germline CDR1 and CDR2: MGHRA and YSYEKL. The CDR3 spells CASSLGFEMSNQSQHF. CDR3 nucleotide sequence: TGCGCCAGCAGCCTTGGGTTTGAGATGAGCAATCAGTCCCAGCATTTT.

The chain links TRBV7-6 to TRBJ1-5; perhaps TRBD1 as D (6 bases). The CDR3 is made up of 13 amino acids. V lost 5 bases, J lost 7 bases, and 12 bases lay in between. Germline values: CDR1 SGHVS, CDR2 FNYEAQ. The CDR3 region has the DNA TGTGCCAGCAGCCAAAAGGGGGAGCAGCCCCAGCATTTT. This translates into CASSQKGEQPQHF.

The rearrangement links TRBV7-9 to TRBJ2-2, with TRBD1 matching over 9 bases. Per the germline V gene, CDR1 is SEHNR and CDR2 is FQNEAQ (reference sequence). Trimming took 8 bases from V and 3 from J; bases not matched to a gene: 13. This CDR3 has 17 residues. The CDR3 DNA sequence: TGTGCCAGCCCCCTCTGGACCTGGACAGGGGACACCGGGGAGCTGTTTTTT. Amino acids: CASPLWTWTGDTGELFF.

This clonotype was observed many times. V is TRBV12-5 and J is TRBJ1-6, with TRBD1 identical over 8 bases. This CDR3 spans 15 amino acids. Trimming removed 3 bases from V and 8 bases from J; junction bases left unmatched: 6. Germline CDR1 and CDR2: LGHNT and FRNRAP. CDR3 DNA: TGTGCTAGTGGTTTCGACGGACAGGGCGATTCACCCCTCCACTTT. Amino acid sequence: CASGFDGQGDSPLHF.

The CDR3 nucleotides read TGCAGTGCTAGGGAAATTGCGGGACGTTTTTTAGGAGAGACCCAGTACTTC. This translates into CSAREIAGRFLGETQYF. The chain carries TRBV20-1 and TRBJ2-5; a weak D match, TRBD2 (6 bases). The V gene lost 3 bases and the J gene lost 4 bases, with 24 bases spanning the gap. CDR1 is DFQATT, CDR2 SNEGSKA, per germline (reference sequence). This CDR3 is 17 amino acids long.

A note on this clonotype: A single base separates this from a much larger clone, so it may be a read error. The CDR3 loop reads CASSGTGASGSYEQYF. The CDR3 coding sequence is TGTGCCAGCAGCGGCACTGGGGCTAGCGGGAGCTACGAGCAGTACTTC. J is TRBJ2-7 and V is TRBV7-9, with 10 bases fitting TRBD2. V gave up 5 bases and J gave up 3 bases; unmatched junction bases: 10. The CDR3 runs to 16 residues. Germline CDR1 is SEHNR and CDR2 is FQNEAQ (reference sequence).

The rearrangement links TRBV27 to TRBJ2-1, with D maybe TRBD2 (5 bases). From germline, CDR1 is MNHEY and CDR2 SMNVEV (reference sequence). V was clipped by 4 bases and J by 8 bases, with 9 bases between them. The CDR3 length is 12 residues. This chain's CDR3 is CASSSQDYEQFF. The CDR3 DNA follows: TGTGCCAGCAGTTCGCAGGACTATGAGCAGTTCTTC.

This clonotype was counted at least ten times. This chain joins TRBV6-2 or TRBV6-3 and TRBJ1-5; 7 bases align to TRBD1. The CDR3 sequence is 14 residues long. With V trimmed by 7 bases and J by 2 bases, 5 bases remained unmatched. CDR1 and CDR2 from the germline V gene are MNHEY and SVGEGT. The CDR3 DNA reads as TGTGCCAGCAATCCACAGGGGCGCAATCAGCCCCAGCATTTT. Translating it yields CASNPQGRNQPQHF.

About this clonotype itself: No conserved phenylalanine or tryptophan ends this CDR3, so it is likely a read error. This chain joins TRBV9 and TRBJ1-6; a possible D gene is TRBD1 (5 bases). V lost 3 bases to trimming and J lost 8 bases, with 18 bases between them. This CDR3 has 16 amino acids. CDR1 is SGDLS, CDR2 YYNGEE, per germline. CDR3 protein: CASSAAGGPGYSPLHS. The CDR3 DNA reads as TGTGCCAGCAGCGCGGCGGGAGGCCCAGGGTATTCACCCCTCCACTCT.

This clonotype has at least ten counts. The chain carries TRBV29-1 and TRBJ2-5, with D possibly matching TRBD2 (5 bases). Germline CDR1 SQVTM, CDR2 ANQGSEA. The CDR3 is 12 residues long. Trimming removed 6 bases at V and 5 bases at J, with 13 bases between. The CDR3 coding sequence is TGCAGCGTCGGAACTAGGTGGGAGACCCAGTACTTC. It specifies CSVGTRWETQYF.

This clonotype occurred many times. The rearrangement links TRBV27 to TRBJ2-3; no clear D. Trimming took off 2 bases at V and 7 bases at J, with 7 bases between the two ends. The germline gives CDR1 MNHEY, CDR2 SMNVEV (reference sequence). There are 12 residues in the CDR3. This CDR3 reads CASSLPDHTQYF. The CDR3 DNA sequence: TGTGCCAGCAGTTTACCGGACCATACGCAGTATTTT.

The rearrangement joins TRBV19 to TRBJ2-7; the D gene is possibly TRBD1 (6 bases). The CDR3 length is 15 residues. V lost 4 bases, J lost 3 bases, and 16 bases lay in between. Germline CDR1 reads LNHDA; CDR2 reads SQIVND (reference sequence). The CDR3 DNA reads as TGTGCCAGTAGTAAGCGACAGGATAAAGACTACGAGCAGTACTTC. Translated: CASSKRQDKDYEQYF.

Of note for this clonotype: Mismatch with germline at one junction end may stem from a read error. The chain joins TRBV7-9 to TRBJ1-1; TRBD1 is a possible D gene (6 bases). This CDR3 region has 14 residues. The germline gives CDR1 SEHNR, CDR2 FQNEAQ (reference sequence). The CDR3 DNA is TGTGCCAGCAGCTCTGTTACAGGGCTCACTGAAGCTCTCTTT. Its translation is CASSSVTGLTEALF.

Ten or more counts support this clonotype. The chain links TRBV4-1 to TRBJ1-5; tentatively, D is TRBD1 (6 bases). This CDR3 is built from 13 residues. The V gene lost 6 bases and the J gene lost 7 bases, with 13 bases spanning the gap. The germline gives CDR1 MGHRA, CDR2 YSYEKL. The CDR3 reads CASSHRVQQPQHF. In DNA form, the CDR3 reads TGCGCCAGCAGTCACAGGGTCCAACAGCCCCAGCATTTT.

This clonotype has a count of ten or more. V is TRBV20-1 and J is TRBJ2-7; a possible D gene is TRBD2 (7 bases). V was clipped by 6 bases and J by 3 bases, with 15 bases between them. The CDR3 totals 13 residues. Germline CDR1 is DFQATT and CDR2 is SNEGSKA (reference sequence). The CDR3 loop is CSAGGGGFYEQYF. The CDR3, as DNA: TGCAGTGCCGGGGGAGGGGGGTTCTACGAGCAGTACTTC.

This clonotype occurred a few times. J is TRBJ2-5 and V is TRBV19, with TRBD2 matching over 10 bases. Germline CDR1 is LNHDA and CDR2 is SQIVND (reference sequence). The CDR3 runs to 15 residues. V was clipped by 3 bases and J by 6 bases; unmatched bases: 7. The CDR3 loop is CASSITSGGGQTQYF. CDR3 sequence (DNA): TGTGCCAGTAGTATTACCAGCGGGGGGGGCCAGACCCAGTACTTC.